One sample yielded the 2 T cell receptor beta chains listed below, sequenced in a study of T cell repertoires in cytomegalovirus infection. TCRdb re-derived calls from the reads in MiXCR, one entry per CDR3 protein. The sample contains 600,000 to 700,000 distinct CDR3 sequences, around 31% of which appear only once. The antigens of these receptors remain unknown. The sample here was cultured PBMCs, taken from culture after CMV antigen stimulation. Receptor source: a human donor in good health (CMV status not recorded). Some clones in this sample may be carry-over from other donors' samples.

This clonotype was seen only once. The rearrangement joins TRBV7-8 to TRBJ2-1; 12 bases are shared with TRBD2. The germline CDR1 and CDR2 sequences are SGHVS and FQNEAQ. V lost 5 bases to trimming and J lost 2 bases; unmatched junction nucleotides: 7. The CDR3 contains 17 residues. CDR3 nucleotide sequence: TGTGCCAGCAGCGTAAGACTAGCGGGAGCCGCCTACAATGAGCAGTTCTTC. This codes for CASSVRLAGAAYNEQFF.

This chain joins TRBV7-8 and TRBJ1-5, with D uncertain. The CDR3 is 15 amino acids. Germline V gives CDR1 SGHVS, CDR2 FQNEAQ. The V gene lost 1 base and the J gene lost 7 bases, with 14 bases spanning the gap. The CDR3 DNA reads as TGTGCCAGCAGCTTAGTAGGTCGTGGTAGGCAGCCCCAGCATTTT. It is translated as CASSLVGRGRQPQHF.